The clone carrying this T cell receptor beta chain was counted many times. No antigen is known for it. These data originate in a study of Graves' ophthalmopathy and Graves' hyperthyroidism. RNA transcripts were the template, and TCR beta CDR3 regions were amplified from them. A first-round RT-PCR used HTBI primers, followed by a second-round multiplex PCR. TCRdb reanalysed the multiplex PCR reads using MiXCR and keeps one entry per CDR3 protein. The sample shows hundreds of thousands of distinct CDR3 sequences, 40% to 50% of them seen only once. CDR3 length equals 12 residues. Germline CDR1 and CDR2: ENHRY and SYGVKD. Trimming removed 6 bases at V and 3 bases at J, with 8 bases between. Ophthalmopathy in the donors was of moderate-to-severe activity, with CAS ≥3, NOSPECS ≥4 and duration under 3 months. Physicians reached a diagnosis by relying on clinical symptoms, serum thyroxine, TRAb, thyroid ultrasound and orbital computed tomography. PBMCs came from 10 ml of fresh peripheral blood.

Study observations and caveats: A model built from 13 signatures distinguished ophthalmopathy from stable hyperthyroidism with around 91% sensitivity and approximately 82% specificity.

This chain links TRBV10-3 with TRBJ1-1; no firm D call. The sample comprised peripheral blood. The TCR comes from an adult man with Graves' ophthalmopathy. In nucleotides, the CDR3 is TGTGCCATCAGACCCACGGACACTGAAGCTTTCTTT. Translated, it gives CAIRPTDTEAFF.